This T cell receptor beta chain is from a study of blood T cell repertoires in COVID-19 (TCRdb year 2020). Regarding the research as a whole: Samples covering the acute and convalescent phases of COVID-19 were provided by collaborators in the United States, Italy and Spain. The material from the prospective study consisted of cDNA or gDNA derived from T cells, B-cell-depleted T cells, or PBMCs. The repertoires were made available in a free public database intended to serve as a resource for research on the immune response to SARS-CoV-2. Subjects who had been exposed to COVID-19, were actively infected with it, or had recovered from it provided the deeply sampled blood TCRbeta repertoires that made up the dataset. The samples were drawn from the first 160 participants of the ongoing ImmuneRACE study and from 1,254 subjects provided by 6 global collaborators. The sample metadata nearly always contained a de-identified subject ID, COVID-19 status, age in years and sex. Where available, HLA class I and class II types were taken from metadata supplied by the sample provider and were not determined by assay-based typing. Broader findings and caveats from the paper: The amount of clinical and demographic metadata varied by source and participant and was provided uncurated.

The CDR3 has 13 amino acids, counting the end cysteine and phenylalanine. Only CDR3 DNA remains: 39 bases, in frame from the first base. Relative to germline, V is 6 bases shorter and J is 0 bases shorter, with 8 bases between their ends. The CDR1 and CDR2 encoded by the germline V gene are MNHEY and SVGAGI. The immunoSEQ Assay, a bias-controlled multiplex PCR, was used to amplify TCRbeta CDR3 regions from genomic DNA. The published analysis was carried out like this. The number of nucleated cells in each sample was estimated by amplification of reference gene primers within the assay. To quantify the absolute abundance of each unique TCRbeta CDR3 rearrangement, sequence reads were collapsed and filtered. For each sample, productive Simpson clonality was calculated as the square root of Simpson's diversity index across productive rearrangements. The immuneACCESS repertoire file appears here via TCRdb, limited to in-frame rearrangements. These files lack a portion of the clones; in checked studies, under half of the deficit traces to unresolved V genes, and the cause of the others is not known. Clone size and the V and J calls come from that table; the DNA yielded D and trimming. The sample profile shows 160,000 or so clones; about 90% of them were found once. Together, the top ten hold about 3% of the sample.

Details on this clone: Its antigen remains unidentified. Base-call qualities are not available, and no considerably larger clone is one nucleotide away.

Whole blood was collected in K2EDTA tubes by collaborating institutions according to the institutions' own protocols. Collaborator samples were shipped for TCRbeta analysis as frozen whole blood, isolated PBMCs, or DNA extracted from either sample type. The chain is made from TRBV6-5 and TRBJ1-1, with the D gene not confidently named. The sequenced material came from peripheral blood. The sequence was collected from a man in his sixties with acute or convalescent COVID-19. The sequenced DNA is TGTGCCAGCAGCCTACAGCTGAACACTGAAGCTTTCTTT. Its product reads: CASSLQLNTEAFF.